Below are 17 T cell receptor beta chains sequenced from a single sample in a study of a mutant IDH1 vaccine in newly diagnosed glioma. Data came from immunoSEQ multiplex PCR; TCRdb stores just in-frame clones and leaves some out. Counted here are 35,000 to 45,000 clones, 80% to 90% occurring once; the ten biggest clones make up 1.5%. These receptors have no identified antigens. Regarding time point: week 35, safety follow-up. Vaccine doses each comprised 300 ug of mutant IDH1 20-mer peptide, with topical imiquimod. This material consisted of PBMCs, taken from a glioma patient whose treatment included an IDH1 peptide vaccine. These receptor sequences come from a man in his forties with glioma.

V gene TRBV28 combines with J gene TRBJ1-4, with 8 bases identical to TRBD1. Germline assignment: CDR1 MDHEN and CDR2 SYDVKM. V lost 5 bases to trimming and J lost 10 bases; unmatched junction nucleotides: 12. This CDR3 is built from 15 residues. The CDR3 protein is CASSRQGAGIGKLFF. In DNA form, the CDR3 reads TGTGCCAGCAGTCGCCAGGGGGCGGGGATCGGAAAACTGTTTTTT. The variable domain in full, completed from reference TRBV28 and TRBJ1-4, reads DVKVTQSSRYLVKRTGEKVFLECVQDMDHENMFWYRQDPGLGLRLIYFSYDVKMKEKGDIPEGYSVSREKKERFSLILESASTNQTSMYLCASSRQGAGIGKLFFGSGTQLSVL.

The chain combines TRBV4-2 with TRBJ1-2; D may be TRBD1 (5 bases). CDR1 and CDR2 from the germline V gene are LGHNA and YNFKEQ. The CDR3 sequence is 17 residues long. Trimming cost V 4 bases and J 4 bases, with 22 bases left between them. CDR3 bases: TGTGCCAGCAGCCGGGACGGGCGGACGATAACCACCTATGGCTACACCTTC. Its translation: CASSRDGRTITTYGYTF.

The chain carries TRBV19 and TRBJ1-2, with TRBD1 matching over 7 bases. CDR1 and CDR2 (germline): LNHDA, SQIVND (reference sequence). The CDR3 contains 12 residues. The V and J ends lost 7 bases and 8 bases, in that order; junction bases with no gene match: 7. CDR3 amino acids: CASNRRGSGYTF. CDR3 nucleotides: TGTGCCAGTAATCGCAGGGGGTCCGGCTACACCTTC.

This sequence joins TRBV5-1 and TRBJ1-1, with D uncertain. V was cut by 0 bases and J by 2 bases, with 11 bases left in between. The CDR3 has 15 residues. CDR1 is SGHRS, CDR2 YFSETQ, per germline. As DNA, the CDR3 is TGCGCCAGCAGCTTGGAAGGGCACTATAACACTGAAGCTTTCTTT. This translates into CASSLEGHYNTEAFF.

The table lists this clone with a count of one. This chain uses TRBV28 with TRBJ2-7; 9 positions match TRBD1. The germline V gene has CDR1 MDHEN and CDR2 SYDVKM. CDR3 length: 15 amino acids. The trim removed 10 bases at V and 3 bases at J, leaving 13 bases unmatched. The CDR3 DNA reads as TGTGCCACCACGGGCGGCGGGACAGGGATCTACGAGCAGTACTTC. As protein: CATTGGGTGIYEQYF.

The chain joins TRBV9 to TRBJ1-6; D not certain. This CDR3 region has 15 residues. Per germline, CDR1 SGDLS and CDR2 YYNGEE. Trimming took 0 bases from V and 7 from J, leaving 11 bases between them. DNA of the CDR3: TGTGCCAGCAGCGTAGAGCGCCAAAGGAATTCACCCCTCCACTTT. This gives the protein CASSVERQRNSPLHF.

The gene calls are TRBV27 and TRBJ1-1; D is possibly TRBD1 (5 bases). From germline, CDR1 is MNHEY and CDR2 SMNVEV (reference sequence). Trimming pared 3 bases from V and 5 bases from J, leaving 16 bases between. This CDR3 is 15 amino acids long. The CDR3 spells CASSFSDGTSTEAFF. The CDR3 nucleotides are TGTGCCAGCAGTTTTTCGGACGGGACTAGTACTGAAGCTTTCTTT.

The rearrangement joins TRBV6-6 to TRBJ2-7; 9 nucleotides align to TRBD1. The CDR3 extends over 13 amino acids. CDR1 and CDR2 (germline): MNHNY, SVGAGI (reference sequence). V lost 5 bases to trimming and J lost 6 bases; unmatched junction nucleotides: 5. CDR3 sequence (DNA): TGTGCCAGCAGTACAGGGACAGGGATCGAGCAGTACTTC. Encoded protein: CASSTGTGIEQYF.

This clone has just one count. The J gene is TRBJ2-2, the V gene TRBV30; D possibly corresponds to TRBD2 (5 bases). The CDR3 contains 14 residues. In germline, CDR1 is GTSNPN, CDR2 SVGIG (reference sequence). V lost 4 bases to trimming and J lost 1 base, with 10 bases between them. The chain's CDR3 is CAWKASRNTGELFF. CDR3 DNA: TGTGCCTGGAAGGCTAGCAGGAACACCGGGGAGCTGTTTTTT.

As DNA, the CDR3 is TGTGCCAGCATCCTAAGGAACAGGGCAGCTTTCTTT. Translating it yields CASILRNRAAFF. This chain uses TRBV28 with TRBJ1-1; maybe TRBD1 (6 bases). Trimming left V 7 bases short and J 10 bases short, with 16 bases between. Germline V lookup: CDR1 MDHEN, CDR2 SYDVKM. The CDR3 spans 12 residues.

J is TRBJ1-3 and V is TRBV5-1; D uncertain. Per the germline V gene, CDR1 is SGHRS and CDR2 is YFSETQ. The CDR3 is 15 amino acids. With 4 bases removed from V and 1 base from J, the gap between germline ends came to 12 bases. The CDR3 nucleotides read TGCGCCAGCAGCACAACCCCGGATTCTGGAAACACCATATATTTT. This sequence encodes CASSTTPDSGNTIYF.

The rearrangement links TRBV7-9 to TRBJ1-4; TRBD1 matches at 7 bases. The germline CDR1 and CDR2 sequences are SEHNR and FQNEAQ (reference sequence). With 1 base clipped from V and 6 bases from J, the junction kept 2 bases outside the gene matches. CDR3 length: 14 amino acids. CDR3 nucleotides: TGTGCCAGCAGCTTAGACACAGGGGATGAAAAACTGTTTTTT. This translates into CASSLDTGDEKLFF.

The CDR3 sequence is CASSFAQNTDTQYF. The CDR3 DNA follows: TGTGCCAGCAGCTTCGCACAGAACACAGATACGCAGTATTTT. The chain combines TRBV7-3 with TRBJ2-3; no definite D call. CDR3 length: 14 residues. The V gene lost 3 bases and the J gene lost 2 bases, with 9 bases spanning the gap. CDR1 SGHTA and CDR2 FQGTGA come from the germline V gene.

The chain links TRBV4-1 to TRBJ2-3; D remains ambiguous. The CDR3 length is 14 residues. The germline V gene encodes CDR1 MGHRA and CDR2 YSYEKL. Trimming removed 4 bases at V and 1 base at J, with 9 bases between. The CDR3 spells CASSPLTGTDTQYF. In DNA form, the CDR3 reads TGCGCCAGCAGCCCCCTCACCGGCACAGATACGCAGTATTTT.

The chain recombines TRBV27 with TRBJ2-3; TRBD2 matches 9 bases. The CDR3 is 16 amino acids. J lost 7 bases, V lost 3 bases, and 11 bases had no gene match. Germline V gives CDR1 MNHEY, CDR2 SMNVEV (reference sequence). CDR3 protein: CASSFTGTSFFYTQYF. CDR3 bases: TGTGCCAGCAGTTTCACTGGGACTAGCTTTTTCTATACGCAGTATTTT.

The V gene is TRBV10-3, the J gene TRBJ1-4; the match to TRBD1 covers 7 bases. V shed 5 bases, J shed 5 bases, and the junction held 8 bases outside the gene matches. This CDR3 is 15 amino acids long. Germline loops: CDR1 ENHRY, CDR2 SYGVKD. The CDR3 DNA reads TGTGCCATCAGTACCGGGACAGCATTCAATGAAAAACTGTTTTTT. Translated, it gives CAISTGTAFNEKLFF.

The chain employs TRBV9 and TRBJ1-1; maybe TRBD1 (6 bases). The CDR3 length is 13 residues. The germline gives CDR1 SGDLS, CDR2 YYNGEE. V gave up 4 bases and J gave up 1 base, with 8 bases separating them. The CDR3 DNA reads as TGTGCCAGCAGCATACAGGGGAACACTGAAGCTTTCTTT. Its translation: CASSIQGNTEAFF.